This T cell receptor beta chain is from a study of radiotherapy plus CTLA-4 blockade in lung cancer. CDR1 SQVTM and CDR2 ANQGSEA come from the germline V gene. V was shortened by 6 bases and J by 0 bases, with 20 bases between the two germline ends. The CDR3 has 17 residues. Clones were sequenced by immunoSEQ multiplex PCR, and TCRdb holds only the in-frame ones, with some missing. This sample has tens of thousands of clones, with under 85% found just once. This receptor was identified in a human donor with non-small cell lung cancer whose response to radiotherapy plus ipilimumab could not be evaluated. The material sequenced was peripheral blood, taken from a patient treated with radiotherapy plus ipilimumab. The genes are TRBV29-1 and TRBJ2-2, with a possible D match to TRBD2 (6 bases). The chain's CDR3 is CSVESGGRGSNTGELFF. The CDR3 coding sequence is TGCAGCGTCGAATCCGGGGGTAGGGGTTCGAACACCGGGGAGCTGTTTTTT.